This T cell receptor (beta chain) was recorded in a study of vaccination effects on CD4 cells after COVID-19 (dated by TCRdb to the early 2020s). In the study overall: Two doses of either the BNT162b2 or the mRNA-1273 mRNA SARS-CoV-2 vaccine were administered to participants. Pre-vaccine samples were drawn from a couple of convalescent patients 16 days and one week before the first dose, at 142 and 148 days after COVID-19 diagnosis. SARS-CoV-2 spike-specific CD4+ TCR repertoires were compared before and after mRNA vaccination in COVID-19 convalescent patients and in infection-naive vaccine recipients. A total of 10 COVID-19 convalescent patients and a handful of SARS-CoV-2-naive healthy vaccine recipients were included in the full study. Cultures from other donors in the study were sequenced with the Oncomine TCR Beta short-read assay on an Illumina iSeq 100.

This clone was recorded once. Its antigen is not yet known. No much larger clonotype is one base removed from it; base qualities were not supplied. Library prep was done by the immunoSEQ multiplex PCR assay. TCR beta CDR3 sequencing was performed on DNA from the cultured, isolated CD4+ T cells. Per the authors' processing: Non-productive TCR sequences were removed, reads were trimmed to the CDR3 region, and CDR3s of at least 7 amino acids were retained. The MANAFEST web app was used to identify antigen-specific clonotypes by comparing expansion in peptide wells with expansion in reference cultures. To be called positive, a clone needed expansion at FDR<0.05 compared with the reference and with all other wells, an odds ratio greater than 5, and a frequency greater than 0.1% in two replicate wells. Clonotypes significantly expanded in SARS-CoV-2 spike wells and in at least one common cold coronavirus spike condition were defined as cross-reactive. Using the stringdist R package, CDR3 similarity was measured by Levenshtein distance, and unrooted trees were constructed with ape in R 3.6.1. TCRdb's version of the immuneACCESS table is confined to in-frame rearrangements and falls short of the full clone set. An unresolved V gene accounts for under half of the shortfall where checked; the remainder is of unknown origin. V and J calls and clone size are copied from that table; D and trimming were computed from the DNA. The sample table contains more than 35,000 clones; only one count was recorded for around 72% of them. In total, the top ten clones hold approximately 15% of the sample.

Study-level results and caveats: Both infection-induced and vaccine-induced clones contracted markedly at late post-vaccination timepoints, which is consistent with waning T cell responses. In convalescent patients, the post-vaccine spike-reactive repertoire was composed mainly of new vaccine-induced clones that were largely distinct from infection-induced clones. Limitations of the study were the small number of convalescent patients and the absence of early post-infection timepoints.

The ViraFEST assay stimulated PBMC with viral peptide pools and then used TCR sequencing to identify antigen-specific CD4+ T cell clonotypes by expansion. After less than 13 days of culture, CD4+ T cells were isolated with the EasySep CD4+ T cell isolation kit. PCR-confirmed SARS-CoV-2 infection had occurred in convalescent patients between March and December 2020, before the Alpha, Beta and Delta variants emerged in the United States. Around 2.1 million PBMC per well were cultured with 10 ug/ml peptides in IMDM containing about 5% human AB serum, approximately 10 IU/ml IL-2 and gentamicin. On days 3 and 7, half of the culture medium was replaced with fresh IL-2-containing medium. Unless otherwise noted, each peptide stimulation condition was cultured in triplicate wells. PBMC were separated from whole blood using Ficoll-Paque Plus gradient centrifugation and were then either cryopreserved at -140C or used fresh. The overlapping peptide pools covered the spike proteins of SARS-CoV-2 and of the common cold coronaviruses HCoV-NL63, HCoV-OC43 and HCoV-229E. Genomic DNA was extracted from cultured CD4+ T cells with the QIAamp micro DNA kit.

The sequence came from a human donor who had a prior SARS-CoV-2 infection. The sequenced sample was CD4+ T cells from PBMCs cultured with HCoV-NL63 spike peptides, obtained before COVID-19 vaccination. Explained via the paper, the cell subset or site label denotes: HCoV-NL63 spike overlapping peptide pool stimulation.

DNA sequence: TGTGCCAGCAGCCAAGAGATCTCCAGGGGTGAAAAACTGTTTTTT. This gives the protein CASSQEISRGEKLFF. The chain employs TRBV3-1 (or the pseudogene TRBV3-2) and TRBJ1-4; D gene: possibly TRBD1, on 6 matching bases. CDR1 LGHDT and CDR2 YNNKEL were looked up in the germline V gene (reference sequence). V loses 0 bases of germline sequence and J loses 7 bases, and the interval between the two ends is 12 bases. Measured from the cysteine to the phenylalanine, the CDR3 is 15 residues long. Solely the CDR3 DNA is kept, with 45 bases framed from the first base.